Listed here are 21 T cell receptor beta chains from one sample, sequenced in a study of OX40 agonist ivuxolimab in advanced cancers. Profiling relied on immunoSEQ multiplex PCR, and the TCRdb table lists in-frame clones only, not all of them. The profile shows about 44,000 clones, roughly 80% of them singletons. This material consisted of CD4+ or CD8+ T cells sorted from blood, taken in a trial of the OX40 agonist ivuxolimab. The receptors were sampled from an adult with an advanced solid tumor such as melanoma, head and neck, liver or kidney cancer.

The V and J genes are TRBV2 and TRBJ2-5; 9 bases are a match to TRBD2. The CDR3 loop spans 15 amino acids. Germline V gene lookup returns CDR1 SNHLY and CDR2 FYNNEI. Trimming cost V 3 bases and J 9 bases; bases outside gene matches: 11. The CDR3 region is CASSDRLAAVSAQYF. For the CDR3, the DNA is TGTGCCAGCAGTGATAGACTAGCGGCCGTATCGGCCCAGTACTTC.

In its sample, this clone was seen a few times. This chain joins TRBV27 and TRBJ2-3; D may correspond to TRBD1 or TRBD2 (5 bases each). Looked up from germline, CDR1 is MNHEY and CDR2 is SMNVEV (reference sequence). Trimming took off 6 bases at V and 0 bases at J, with 10 bases between the two ends. There are 14 residues in the CDR3. The CDR3 here is CASRRQRSTDTQYF. The CDR3 nucleotides are TGTGCCAGCAGGAGACAGCGGAGCACAGATACGCAGTATTTT.

This sequence joins TRBV5-1 and TRBJ2-5, with D possibly matching TRBD1 (7 bases). Between the trimmed V and J ends, which lost 4 bases and 5 bases, there was a span of 9 bases. CDR1 is SGHRS, CDR2 YFSETQ, per germline. The CDR3 consists of 12 residues. CDR3 sequence reads: CASSGGGETQYF. Here the CDR3 DNA reads TGCGCCAGCAGCGGAGGGGGCGAGACCCAGTACTTC.

V is TRBV28 and J is TRBJ2-2; D may match TRBD1 or TRBD2 (5 bases each). The CDR3 contains 16 residues. From germline, CDR1 is MDHEN and CDR2 SYDVKM. V was cut by 4 bases and J by 2 bases, with 14 bases left in between. Here the CDR3 reads CASSSPGPPNTGELFF. CDR3 DNA sequence: TGTGCCAGCAGTTCGCCGGGACCGCCTAACACCGGGGAGCTGTTTTTT.

In the case of this clone: A much larger clone is a single base away; this may be a read error. J is TRBJ2-7 and V is TRBV11-3; D perhaps matches TRBD1 (5 bases). The CDR3 totals 13 residues. Germline assignment: CDR1 SGHNT and CDR2 YENEEA. Deletions cut 1 base from V and 3 bases from J, with 7 bases between. This chain's CDR3 is CASSLGQNYEQYF. The DNA of the CDR3 is TGTGCCAGCAGCTTAGGACAGAACTACGAGCAGTACTTC.

The chain combines TRBV30 with TRBJ2-1; 11 bases match TRBD2. Germline CDR1 GTSNPN, CDR2 SVGIG (reference sequence). There are 14 residues in the CDR3. V shed 4 bases and J 9 bases; nucleotides not matched to a gene: 8. The CDR3 here is CAWIPSGRLGEQFF. DNA for the CDR3: TGTGCCTGGATCCCTAGCGGGAGGTTGGGTGAGCAGTTCTTC.

The chain has TRBV5-4 and TRBJ1-1; D perhaps matches TRBD1 (6 bases). The CDR3 length is 15 residues. V dropped 6 bases and J dropped 4 bases, with 19 bases sitting between them. Germline loops: CDR1 SGHNT, CDR2 YYREEE (reference sequence). Here the CDR3 DNA reads TGTGCCAGCACTCCGGAACGGGGGGGCATCACTGAAGCTTTCTTT. Translated: CASTPERGGITEAFF.

The chain has TRBV6-5 and TRBJ1-5; no clear D gene. V was clipped by 6 bases and J by 0 bases, with 9 bases between them. CDR3 length equals 14 residues. Germline V CDR1 and CDR2: MNHEY, SVGAGI. The CDR3 DNA reads TGTGCCAGCAGGGAGTATTATAGCAATCAGCCCCAGCATTTT. This translates into CASREYYSNQPQHF.

This clone has only one observation. Other DNA sequences within the sample encode an identical CDR3. V usage is TRBV5-1 and J usage is TRBJ2-3, with no clear D. The germline gives CDR1 SGHRS, CDR2 YFSETQ. The CDR3 contains 15 residues. Trimming took off 0 bases at V and 0 bases at J, with 8 bases between the two ends. CDR3 amino acids: CASSLENPSTDTQYF. The CDR3, as DNA: TGCGCCAGCAGCTTGGAGAACCCAAGCACAGATACGCAGTATTTT.

V and J are TRBV7-2 and TRBJ1-3, with a tentative D call TRBD1 (6 bases). Germline V CDR1 and CDR2: SGHTA, FQGNSA. CDR3 size: 17 residues. V was pared by 5 bases and J by 2 bases, with 19 bases between. The CDR3 loop is CASSPTTIPGAGNTIYF. Written as DNA, the CDR3 is TGTGCCAGCAGCCCTACTACCATTCCAGGGGCTGGAAACACCATATATTTT.

Points on this clone: The junction differs from germline at one of its ends, possibly a read error. Other DNA sequences from this sample encode an identical CDR3 as well. This rearrangement joins TRBV14 to TRBJ2-7, with unresolved D. Germline V gene lookup returns CDR1 SGHDN and CDR2 FVKESK. CDR3 length: 13 residues. The CDR3 DNA follows: TGTGCCAGTAGCCAAGATTCTGGGCGGGAGCAGTACTTC. Its translation: CASSQDSGREQYF.

The chain uses TRBV9 and TRBJ2-7; 7 positions match TRBD1. Per the germline V gene, CDR1 is SGDLS and CDR2 is YYNGEE. CDR3 size: 15 residues. V trimming: 4 bases; J trimming: 0 bases; junction bases outside the gene matches: 7. The CDR3 here is CASSPLGTDSYEQYF. Here the CDR3 DNA reads TGTGCCAGCAGCCCCCTCGGGACAGACTCCTACGAGCAGTACTTC.

In DNA, the CDR3 is TGCGCCAGCAGCGGAGGGGGTTTTGAAGAGACCCAGTACTTC. The encoded protein is CASSGGGFEETQYF. V gene TRBV5-1 combines with J gene TRBJ2-5; D is tentatively TRBD1 or TRBD2 (6 bases each). Per germline, CDR1 SGHRS and CDR2 YFSETQ. The CDR3 has 14 residues. Trimming stripped 4 bases from V and 3 bases from J, with 13 bases between.

This clone was seen only a few times. CDR3 amino acids: CASSQLAGGPYEQYF. The CDR3 DNA sequence: TGCGCCAGCAGCCAACTAGCAGGTGGACCCTACGAGCAGTACTTC. The rearrangement uses TRBV4-3 and TRBJ2-7, with D possibly TRBD2 on 5 matching bases. Germline V CDR1 and CDR2: LGHNA, YSLEER. V was clipped by 2 bases and J by 2 bases, with 13 bases between them. This CDR3 comprises 15 residues.

J is TRBJ1-5 and V is TRBV7-2, with no clear D. The CDR3 is made up of 14 amino acids. The ends were cut back, 4 bases at V and 5 bases at J, with 12 bases in the middle. CDR1 and CDR2 (germline): SGHTA, FQGNSA. The CDR3 bases are TGTGCCAGCAGCTCGGACTCAAACTATCAGCCCCAGCATTTT. This translates into CASSSDSNYQPQHF.

There are a few counts of this clone. V gene TRBV7-8 combines with J gene TRBJ2-3, with 7 nucleotides matching TRBD2. This CDR3 contains 17 residues. Germline V gene sequence: CDR1 SGHVS, CDR2 FQNEAQ. The junction had 11 bases not matched to a gene; V was cut back by 5 bases and J by 0 bases. In DNA form, the CDR3 reads TGTGCCAGCAGCGACCCAATCTCTAGCGGCAGCACAGATACGCAGTATTTT. Its translation: CASSDPISSGSTDTQYF.

This clone was detected a few times. This rearrangement joins TRBV18 to TRBJ1-1; D might be TRBD1 (6 bases). Germline values: CDR1 KGHSH, CDR2 LQKENI. This CDR3 is 17 amino acids long. V dropped 4 bases and J dropped 1 base, with 19 bases sitting between them. Here the CDR3 DNA reads TGTGCCAGCTCACAAAAACAAAGCGGGGGCACGAACACTGAAGCTTTCTTT. Protein sequence: CASSQKQSGGTNTEAFF.

J is TRBJ1-1 and V is TRBV7-9, with 12 positions matching TRBD1. Germline V CDR1 and CDR2: SEHNR, FQNEAQ (reference sequence). The CDR3 contains 19 residues. V trimming: 5 bases; J trimming: 10 bases; junction bases outside the gene matches: 23. CDR3 nucleotides: TGTGCCAGCAGCGCCTCCCCCGGGACAGGGGGCGATGGGAACCTGGGAGCTTTCTTT. Translation gives CASSASPGTGGDGNLGAFF.

This clone is medium-sized (0.01 to 0.1%) by share. V usage is TRBV7-8 and J usage is TRBJ2-2; tentative D call: TRBD2 (5 bases). The V end lost 3 bases, the J end lost 0 bases, and 8 bases lay between the germline ends. CDR3 length equals 15 residues. Germline lookup yields CDR1 SGHVS and CDR2 FQNEAQ. The CDR3 protein is CASSFYGTNTGELFF. As DNA, the CDR3 is TGTGCCAGCAGCTTCTACGGGACGAACACCGGGGAGCTGTTTTTT.

The rearrangement joins TRBV5-3 to TRBJ2-1; 12 bases match TRBD2. TRBV5-3 is filed as an ORF, its function uncertain. This CDR3 is built from 16 residues. The J segment lost 5 bases and the V segment lost 4 bases, leaving 7 bases of the junction unmatched. CDR3 bases: TGTGCCAGAAGCCCGGGGACTAGCGGGCTAAACAATGAGCAGTTCTTC. Its translation: CARSPGTSGLNNEQFF.

V gene TRBV10-1 combines with J gene TRBJ2-1; 8 bases are shared with TRBD2. V was pared by 0 bases and J by 5 bases, with 9 bases of the junction left unmatched. In germline, CDR1 is WNHNN, CDR2 SYGVQD (reference sequence). This CDR3 is built from 17 residues. The CDR3 coding sequence is TGCGCCAGCAGTGAGTCGTCCATCACTAGCGGAAACAATGAGCAGTTCTTC. This translates into CASSESSITSGNNEQFF.